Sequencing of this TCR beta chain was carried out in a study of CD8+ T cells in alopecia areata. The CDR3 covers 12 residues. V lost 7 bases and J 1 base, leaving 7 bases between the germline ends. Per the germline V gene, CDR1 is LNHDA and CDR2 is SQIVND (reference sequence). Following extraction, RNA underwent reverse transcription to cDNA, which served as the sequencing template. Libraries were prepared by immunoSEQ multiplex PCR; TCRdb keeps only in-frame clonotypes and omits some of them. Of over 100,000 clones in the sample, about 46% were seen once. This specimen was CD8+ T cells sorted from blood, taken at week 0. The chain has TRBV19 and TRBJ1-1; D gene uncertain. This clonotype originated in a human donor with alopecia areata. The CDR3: CASKDPNTEAFF. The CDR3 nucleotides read TGTGCCAGTAAAGACCCGAACACTGAAGCTTTCTTT.